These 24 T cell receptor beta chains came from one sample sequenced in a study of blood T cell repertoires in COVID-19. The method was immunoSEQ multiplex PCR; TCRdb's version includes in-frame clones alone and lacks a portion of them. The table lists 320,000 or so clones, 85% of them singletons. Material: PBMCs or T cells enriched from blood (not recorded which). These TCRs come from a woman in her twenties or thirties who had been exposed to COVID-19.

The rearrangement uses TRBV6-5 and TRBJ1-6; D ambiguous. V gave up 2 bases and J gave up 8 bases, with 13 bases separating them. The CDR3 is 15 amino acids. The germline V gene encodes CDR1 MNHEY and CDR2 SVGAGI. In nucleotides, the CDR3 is TGTGCCAGCAGTTACGGGCCGGGGAGGGATTCACCCCTCCACTTT. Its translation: CASSYGPGRDSPLHF.

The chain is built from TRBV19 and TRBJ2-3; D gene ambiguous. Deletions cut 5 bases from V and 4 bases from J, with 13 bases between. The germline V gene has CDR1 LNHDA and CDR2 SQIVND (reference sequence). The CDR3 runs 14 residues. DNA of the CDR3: TGTGCCAGTAGTCCTAGTCTTCGTTCAGATACGCAGTATTTT. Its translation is CASSPSLRSDTQYF.

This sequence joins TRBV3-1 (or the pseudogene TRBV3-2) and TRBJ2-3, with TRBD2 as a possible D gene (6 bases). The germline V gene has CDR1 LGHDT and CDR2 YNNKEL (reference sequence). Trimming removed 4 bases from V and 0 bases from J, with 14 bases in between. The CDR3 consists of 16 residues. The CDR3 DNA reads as TGTGCCAGCAGCCCCGCTCCGGGGGATAGCACAGATACGCAGTATTTT. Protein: CASSPAPGDSTDTQYF.

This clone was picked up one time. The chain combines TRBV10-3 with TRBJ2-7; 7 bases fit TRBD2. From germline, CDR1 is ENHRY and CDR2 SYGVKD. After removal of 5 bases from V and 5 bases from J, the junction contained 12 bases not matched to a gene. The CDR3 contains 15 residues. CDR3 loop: CAISYTSAPNHEQYF. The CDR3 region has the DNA TGTGCCATCAGTTATACTAGCGCGCCGAACCACGAGCAGTACTTC.

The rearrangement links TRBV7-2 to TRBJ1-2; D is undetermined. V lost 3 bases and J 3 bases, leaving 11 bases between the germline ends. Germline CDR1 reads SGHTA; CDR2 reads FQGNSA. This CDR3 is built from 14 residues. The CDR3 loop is CASSFSQADYGYTF. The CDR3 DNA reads TGTGCCAGCAGCTTTTCGCAGGCAGACTATGGCTACACCTTC.

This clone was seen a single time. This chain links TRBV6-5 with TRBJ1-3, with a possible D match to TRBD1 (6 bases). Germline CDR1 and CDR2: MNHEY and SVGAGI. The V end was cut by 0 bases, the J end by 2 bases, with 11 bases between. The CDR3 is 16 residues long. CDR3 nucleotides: TGTGCCAGCAGTTACTCGAGCGGGGGGCCTGGAAACACCATATATTTT. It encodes CASSYSSGGPGNTIYF.

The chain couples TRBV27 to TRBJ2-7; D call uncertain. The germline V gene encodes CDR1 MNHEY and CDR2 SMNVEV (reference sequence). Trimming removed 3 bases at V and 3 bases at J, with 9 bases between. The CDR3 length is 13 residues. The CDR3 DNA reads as TGTGCCAGCAGTTTCGGAGTCCGCTACGAGCAGTACTTC. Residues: CASSFGVRYEQYF.

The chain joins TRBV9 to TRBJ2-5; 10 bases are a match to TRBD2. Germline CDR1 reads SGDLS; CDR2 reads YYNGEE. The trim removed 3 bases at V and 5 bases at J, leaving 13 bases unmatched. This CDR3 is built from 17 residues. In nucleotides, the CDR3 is TGTGCCAGCAGCGCCGATCGGGGACTAGCGAGGAGCGAGACCCAGTACTTC. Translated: CASSADRGLARSETQYF.

CDR3 loop: CASSFDRGRGFAEAFF. CDR3 nucleotide sequence: TGTGCCAGCAGTTTTGACAGGGGGCGCGGTTTCGCTGAAGCTTTCTTT. The V gene is TRBV28, the J gene TRBJ1-1, with TRBD1 matching over 10 bases. This CDR3 has 16 amino acids. The germline V gene encodes CDR1 MDHEN and CDR2 SYDVKM. With 3 bases clipped from V and 6 bases from J, the junction kept 10 bases outside the gene matches. The variable domain in full, with the rest retrieved from reference TRBV28 and TRBJ1-1, is DVKVTQSSRYLVKRTGEKVFLECVQDMDHENMFWYRQDPGLGLRLIYFSYDVKMKEKGDIPEGYSVSREKKERFSLILESASTNQTSMYLCASSFDRGRGFAEAFFGQGTRLTVV.

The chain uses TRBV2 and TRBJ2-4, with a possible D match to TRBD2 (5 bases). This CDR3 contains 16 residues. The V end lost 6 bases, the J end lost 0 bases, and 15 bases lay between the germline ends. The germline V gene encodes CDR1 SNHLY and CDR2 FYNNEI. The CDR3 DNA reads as TGTGCCAGCAGGAGGGAGCGGAAACTAGCCAAAAACATTCAGTACTTC. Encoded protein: CASRRERKLAKNIQYF.

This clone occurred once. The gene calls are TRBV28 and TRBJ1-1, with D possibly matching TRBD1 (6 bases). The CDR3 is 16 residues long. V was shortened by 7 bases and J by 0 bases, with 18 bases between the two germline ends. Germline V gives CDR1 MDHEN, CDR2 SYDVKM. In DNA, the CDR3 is TGTGCCAGCACCGATACGCGGGGGGGCATGAACACTGAAGCTTTCTTT. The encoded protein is CASTDTRGGMNTEAFF. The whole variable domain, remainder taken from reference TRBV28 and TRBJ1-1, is DVKVTQSSRYLVKRTGEKVFLECVQDMDHENMFWYRQDPGLGLRLIYFSYDVKMKEKGDIPEGYSVSREKKERFSLILESASTNQTSMYLCASTDTRGGMNTEAFFGQGTRLTVV.

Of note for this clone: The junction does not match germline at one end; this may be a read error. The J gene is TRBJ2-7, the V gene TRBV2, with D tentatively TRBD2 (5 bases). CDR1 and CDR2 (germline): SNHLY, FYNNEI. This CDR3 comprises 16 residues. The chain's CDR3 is CARSERVPERTYEQYF. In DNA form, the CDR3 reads TGTGCCAGAAGTGAAAGGGTCCCTGAGCGGACGTACGAGCAGTACTTC.

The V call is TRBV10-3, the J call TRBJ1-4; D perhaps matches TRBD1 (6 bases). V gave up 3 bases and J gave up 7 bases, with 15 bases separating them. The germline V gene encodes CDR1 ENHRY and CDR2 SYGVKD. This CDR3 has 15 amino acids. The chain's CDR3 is CAISELQGRGEKLFF. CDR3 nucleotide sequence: TGTGCCATCAGTGAACTTCAGGGGCGCGGTGAAAAACTGTTTTTT.

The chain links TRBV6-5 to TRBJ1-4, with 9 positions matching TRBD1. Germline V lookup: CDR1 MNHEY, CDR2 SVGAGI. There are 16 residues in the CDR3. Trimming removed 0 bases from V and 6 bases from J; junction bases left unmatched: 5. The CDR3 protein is CASSYSIGTGYEKLFF. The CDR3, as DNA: TGTGCCAGCAGTTACTCGATTGGGACAGGGTATGAAAAACTGTTTTTT.

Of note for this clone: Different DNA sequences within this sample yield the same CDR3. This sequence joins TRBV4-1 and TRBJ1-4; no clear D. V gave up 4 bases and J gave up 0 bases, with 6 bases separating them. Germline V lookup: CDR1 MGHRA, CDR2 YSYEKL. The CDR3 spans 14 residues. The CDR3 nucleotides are TGCGCCAGCAGCCTGACAACAACTAATGAAAAACTGTTTTTT. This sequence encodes CASSLTTTNEKLFF.

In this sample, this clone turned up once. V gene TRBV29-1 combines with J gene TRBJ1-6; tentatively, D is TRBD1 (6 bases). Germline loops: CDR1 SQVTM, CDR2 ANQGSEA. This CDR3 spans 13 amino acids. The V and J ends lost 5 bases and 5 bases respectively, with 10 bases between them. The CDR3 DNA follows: TGCAGCGTTTGGGACATGGATAATTCACCCCTCCACTTT. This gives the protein CSVWDMDNSPLHF.

The CDR3 region is CASILSGRGGETQYF. The DNA of the CDR3 is TGTGCCAGCATCCTTAGCGGGAGAGGGGGCGAGACCCAGTACTTC. The J gene is TRBJ2-5, the V gene TRBV2, with 9 bases that match TRBD2. This CDR3 comprises 15 residues. The V gene's germline CDR1 is SNHLY and CDR2 FYNNEI. J was trimmed by 5 bases and V by 7 bases; bases with no gene match: 11.

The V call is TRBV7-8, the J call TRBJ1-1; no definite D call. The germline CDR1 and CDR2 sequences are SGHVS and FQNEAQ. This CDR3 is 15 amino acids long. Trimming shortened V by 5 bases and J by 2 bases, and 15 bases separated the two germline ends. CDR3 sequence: CASSPAGKTNTEAFF. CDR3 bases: TGTGCCAGCAGCCCAGCCGGGAAAACCAACACTGAAGCTTTCTTT.

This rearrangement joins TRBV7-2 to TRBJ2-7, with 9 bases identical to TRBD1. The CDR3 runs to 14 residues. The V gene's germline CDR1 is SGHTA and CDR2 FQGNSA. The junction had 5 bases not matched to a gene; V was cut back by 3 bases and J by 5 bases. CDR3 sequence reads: CASSLDRGNDEQYF. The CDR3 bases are TGTGCCAGCAGCTTGGACAGGGGAAACGACGAGCAGTACTTC.

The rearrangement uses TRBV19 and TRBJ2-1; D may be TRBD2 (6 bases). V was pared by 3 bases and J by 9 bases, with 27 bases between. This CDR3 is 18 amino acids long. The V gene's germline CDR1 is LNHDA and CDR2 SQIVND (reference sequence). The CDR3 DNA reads TGTGCCAGTAGTATGGCGCGACGGTCTGGGCTCGGGGGAATTGAGCAGTTCTTC. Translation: CASSMARRSGLGGIEQFF.

The CDR3 loop is CASSSPGTSGRSDTQYF. CDR3 in DNA: TGCGCCAGCAGCTCCCCCGGGACTAGCGGGAGATCAGATACGCAGTATTTT. The J gene is TRBJ2-3, the V gene TRBV5-1, with 14 bases that match TRBD2. Germline loops: CDR1 SGHRS, CDR2 YFSETQ. The V segment lost 3 bases and the J segment 4 bases; nucleotides outside the gene matches: 7. This CDR3 contains 17 residues. The complete variable domain, with remaining parts taken from reference TRBV5-1 and TRBJ2-3, reads KAGVTQTPRYLIKTRGQQVTLSCSPISGHRSVSWYQQTPGQGLQFLFEYFSETQRNKGNFPGRFSGRQFSNSRSEMNVSTLELGDSALYLCASSSPGTSGRSDTQYFGPGTRLTVL.

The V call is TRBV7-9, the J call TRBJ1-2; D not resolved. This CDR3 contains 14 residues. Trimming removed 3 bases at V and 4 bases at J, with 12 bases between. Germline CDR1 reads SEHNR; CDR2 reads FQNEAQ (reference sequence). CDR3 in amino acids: CASSFERDGYGYTF. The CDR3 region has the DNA TGTGCCAGCAGCTTCGAGAGGGATGGCTATGGCTACACCTTC.

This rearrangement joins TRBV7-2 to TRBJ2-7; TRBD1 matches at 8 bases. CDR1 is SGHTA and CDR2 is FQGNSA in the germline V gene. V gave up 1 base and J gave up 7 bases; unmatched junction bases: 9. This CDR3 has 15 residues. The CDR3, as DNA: TGTGCCAGCAGCTTAGGCAGGGGGCCTCGTAATGAGCAGTACTTC. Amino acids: CASSLGRGPRNEQYF.

The CDR3 loop reads CASSLTGGLVPGELFF. CDR3 DNA: TGTGCCAGCAGCCTCACCGGGGGACTAGTCCCCGGGGAGCTGTTTTTT. The chain has TRBV7-2 and TRBJ2-2; 8 bases align to TRBD2. The length of the CDR3 is 16 residues. Germline V gene data show CDR1 as SGHTA and CDR2 as FQGNSA. Trimming cost V 5 bases and J 6 bases; bases outside gene matches: 11.